This is a list of T cell receptor beta chains from one sample in a study of blood T cells in healthy people across ages. Each CDR3 protein gets one entry after TCRdb re-called the 5' RACE reads with MiXCR. The table has around 580,000 distinct CDR3 sequences, 47% seen once. The sequenced sample was blood. These receptors originate from a man older than 75 in good health. CDR3s include the opening cysteine and the closing phenylalanine or tryptophan. Each record gives: V gene, D gene, clone size, J gene, CDR3 DNA, CDR3 protein. A D gene is named only where the DNA matches it firmly. The size entry is marked missing in some rows and otherwise reads once, few, many or a size class.

V gene: TRBV20-1
D gene: TRBD2
clone size: few
J gene: TRBJ2-3
CDR3 DNA: TGCAGCCCCTGGCTGACTAGCGGGACCGACACAGATACGCAGTATTTT
CDR3 protein: CSPWLTSGTDTDTQYF

V gene: TRBV10-3
D gene: TRBD2
clone size: few
J gene: TRBJ2-1
CDR3 DNA: TGTGCCATCAGTGGAGATAGCGGGAGTCATAACTCCTACAATGAGCAGTTCTTC
CDR3 protein: CAISGDSGSHNSYNEQFF

V gene: TRBV18
D gene: .
clone size: once
J gene: TRBJ1-2
CDR3 DNA: TGTGCCAGCTCACCAGGACAGATCGGGGGCTACACCTTC
CDR3 protein: CASSPGQIGGYTF

V gene: TRBV5-5
D gene: .
clone size: .
J gene: TRBJ2-3
CDR3 DNA: TGTGCCAGCAGCTTGTGGGGACAACTCACAGATACGCAGTATTTT
CDR3 protein: CASSLWGQLTDTQYF

V gene: TRBV7-9
D gene: TRBD1
clone size: few
J gene: TRBJ1-5
CDR3 DNA: TGTGCCAGCAGCCAAGGGACAGGGGGAAGTCAGCCCCAGCATTTT
CDR3 protein: CASSQGTGGSQPQHF

V gene: TRBV6-5
D gene: TRBD1
clone size: .
J gene: TRBJ2-1
CDR3 DNA: TGTGCCAGCAGCCGCGGACAGGGATGGGATGAGCAGTTCTTC
CDR3 protein: CASSRGQGWDEQFF

V gene: TRBV7-2
D gene: TRBD2
clone size: .
J gene: TRBJ2-3
CDR3 DNA: TGTGCCAGCAGTCGCAGATCGGGGACTAGTGTGATGAATACGCAGTATTTT
CDR3 protein: CASSRRSGTSVMNTQYF

V gene: TRBV6-6
D gene: .
clone size: many
J gene: TRBJ1-2
CDR3 DNA: TGTGCCAGCAGTTACAAGGATGGGAGCAACTATGGCTACACCTTC
CDR3 protein: CASSYKDGSNYGYTF

V gene: TRBV20-1
D gene: TRBD1
clone size: .
J gene: TRBJ2-7
CDR3 DNA: TGCAGTGCTAGAGGTGGTGGACAGGAGCACTACGAGCAGTACTTC
CDR3 protein: CSARGGGQEHYEQYF

V gene: TRBV6-1
D gene: .
clone size: .
J gene: TRBJ2-5
CDR3 DNA: TGTGCCAGCAGCTCCCTTCAGATAACGCAGTACTTC
CDR3 protein: CASSSLQITQYF

V gene: TRBV10-3
D gene: .
clone size: few
J gene: TRBJ1-1
CDR3 DNA: TGTGCCATCAGTCGGACCGTGAACACTGAAGCTTTCTTT
CDR3 protein: CAISRTVNTEAFF

V gene: TRBV7-2
D gene: TRBD1
clone size: .
J gene: TRBJ2-3
CDR3 DNA: TGTGCCAGCAGCTCACGACAGGGGTCCGCAGATACGCAGTATTTT
CDR3 protein: CASSSRQGSADTQYF

V gene: TRBV28
D gene: .
clone size: .
J gene: TRBJ1-5
CDR3 DNA: TGTGCCAGCAACAGGGATAGCAATCAGCCCCAGCATTTT
CDR3 protein: CASNRDSNQPQHF

V gene: TRBV7-9
D gene: TRBD1
clone size: few
J gene: TRBJ2-5
CDR3 DNA: TGTGCCAGCAGCCCCGGGACAGGGCGTATGGAGACCCAGTACTTC
CDR3 protein: CASSPGTGRMETQYF

V gene: TRBV18
D gene: .
clone size: .
J gene: TRBJ2-6
CDR3 DNA: TGTGCCAGCTCACCCAAAGCGGCATACTCTGGGGCCAACGTCCTGACTTTC
CDR3 protein: CASSPKAAYSGANVLTF

V gene: TRBV20-1
D gene: .
clone size: .
J gene: TRBJ1-5
CDR3 DNA: TGCAGTGCTAGCCAACAGGGTTGGCGCAATCAGCCCCAGCATTTT
CDR3 protein: CSASQQGWRNQPQHF

V gene: TRBV20-1
D gene: .
clone size: .
J gene: TRBJ2-3
CDR3 DNA: TGCAGTGCCAGACTCCCGGGACAAACGCAGTATTTT
CDR3 protein: CSARLPGQTQYF

V gene: TRBV7-2
D gene: .
clone size: .
J gene: TRBJ2-7
CDR3 DNA: TGTGCCAGCAGCTTAGGCGCATACTCCTACGAGCAGTACTTC
CDR3 protein: CASSLGAYSYEQYF

V gene: TRBV6-6
D gene: .
clone size: many
J gene: TRBJ2-4
CDR3 DNA: TGTGCCAGCAGTTTTACAGGGAATGGGGCCAAAAACATTCAGTACTTC
CDR3 protein: CASSFTGNGAKNIQYF

V gene: TRBV7-3
D gene: TRBD2
clone size: .
J gene: TRBJ2-1
CDR3 DNA: TGTGCCAGCAGCCCCGGGCGGGGGGCAATAGATGAGCAGTTCTTC
CDR3 protein: CASSPGRGAIDEQFF

V gene: TRBV7-9
D gene: .
clone size: .
J gene: TRBJ2-3
CDR3 DNA: TGTGCCAGCACCCCAACGTGGGCTATGATGGCAGATACGCAGTATTTT
CDR3 protein: CASTPTWAMMADTQYF

V gene: TRBV7-2
D gene: TRBD1
clone size: .
J gene: TRBJ2-7
CDR3 DNA: TGTGCCAGCAGCCAGGGGGGACAGGGCTACGAGCAGTACTTC
CDR3 protein: CASSQGGQGYEQYF

V gene: TRBV12-3/TRBV12-4
D gene: .
clone size: .
J gene: TRBJ1-5
CDR3 DNA: TGTGCCAGCAGGACGACAGGCCCCAATCAGCCCCAGCATTTT
CDR3 protein: CASRTTGPNQPQHF

V gene: TRBV18
D gene: TRBD1
clone size: once
J gene: TRBJ2-5
CDR3 DNA: TGTGCCAGCTCCTACTGGACAGGGAAGTCGGAGACCCAGTACTTC
CDR3 protein: CASSYWTGKSETQYF